A single sample gave rise to the 8 T cell receptor beta chains below, sequenced in a study of beta chain features in type 1 diabetes. The entirety of the isolated RNA underwent reverse transcription, so expressed TCRB transcripts were sequenced. Assay used: immunoSEQ multiplex PCR; TCRdb lists only in-frame clones, some missing. This table holds a few hundred thousand clones, around 12% found once. Material: naive CD4+ T cells from blood. The receptors derive from a man younger than 35 in good health.

The V gene is TRBV28, the J gene TRBJ1-3; 7 nucleotides line up with TRBD1. Per the germline V gene, CDR1 is MDHEN and CDR2 is SYDVKM. The CDR3 is 14 amino acids. The V and J ends lost 4 bases and 4 bases, in that order; junction bases with no gene match: 4. The CDR3 sequence: CASSSTGSGNTIYF. The CDR3 DNA reads as TGTGCCAGCAGTTCGACAGGGTCCGGAAACACCATATATTTT.

Only a few counts were recorded for this clone. Other DNA sequences of this sample code for an identical CDR3. The chain carries TRBV5-1 and TRBJ1-4, with 7 nucleotides matching TRBD1. This CDR3 comprises 14 residues. Germline trimming cut 0 bases from V and 5 bases from J; bases unmatched to any gene: 1. The germline gives CDR1 SGHRS, CDR2 YFSETQ. CDR3 sequence: CASSLGQGNEKLFF. The CDR3 region has the DNA TGCGCCAGCAGCTTGGGACAGGGAAATGAAAAACTGTTTTTT.

This clone was observed a few times. The chain uses TRBV7-2 and TRBJ2-1, with 8 bases lining up with TRBD2. This CDR3 region has 17 residues. V was pared by 0 bases and J by 1 base, with 5 bases of the junction left unmatched. Germline CDR1 is SGHTA and CDR2 is FQGNSA. The CDR3 here is CASSLAASGRSYNEQFF. Here the CDR3 DNA reads TGTGCCAGCAGCTTAGCCGCTAGCGGGCGATCCTACAATGAGCAGTTCTTC.

The sample holds a few counts of this clone. A junction end diverges from the germline sequence, so it may reflect a read error. The V and J genes are TRBV10-2 and TRBJ2-7, with 7 bases lining up with TRBD1. The CDR3 length is 12 residues. Germline V gene sequence: CDR1 WSHSY, CDR2 SAAADI. The CDR3 DNA follows: TGCGCCAGCAGTGATCACGACCGGGACAGAGCCTTC. Its translation: CASSDHDRDRAF.

In this sample, this clone turned up a few times. The J gene is TRBJ1-1, the V gene TRBV5-1; D unclear. The V end was cut by 5 bases, the J end by 1 base, with 6 bases between. CDR1 is SGHRS, CDR2 YFSETQ, per germline. This CDR3 spans 12 amino acids. The chain's CDR3 is CASSIPNTEAFF. As DNA, the CDR3 is TGCGCCAGCAGTATCCCGAACACTGAAGCTTTCTTT.

Points on this clone: Other DNA sequences of this sample code for an identical CDR3. The chain is built from TRBV5-1 and TRBJ2-7; 11 bases match TRBD1. CDR1 is SGHRS, CDR2 YFSETQ, per germline. V gave up 4 bases and J gave up 2 bases; unmatched junction bases: 2. The CDR3 contains 14 residues. The chain's CDR3 is CASSTGQGAYEQYF. CDR3 DNA sequence: TGCGCCAGCAGCACGGGACAGGGGGCCTACGAGCAGTACTTC.

This clone was counted only a few times. The CDR3: CASSPRQGRETQYF. For the CDR3, the DNA is TGTGCCAGCTCACCGCGACAGGGCAGAGAGACCCAGTACTTC. The V call is TRBV18, the J call TRBJ2-5; 7 bases are shared with TRBD1. The junction had 5 bases not matched to a gene; V was cut back by 3 bases and J by 4 bases. The length of the CDR3 is 14 residues. Per the germline V gene, CDR1 is KGHSH and CDR2 is LQKENI. The variable domain in full, with the rest retrieved from reference TRBV18 and TRBJ2-5, is NAGVMQNPRHLVRRRGQEARLRCSPMKGHSHVYWYRQLPEEGLKFMVYLQKENIIDESGMPKERFSAEFPKEGPSILRIQQVVRGDSAAYFCASSPRQGRETQYFGPGTRLLVL.

The rearrangement uses TRBV5-1 and TRBJ1-1; D ambiguous. The CDR3 is 15 residues long. The ends were cut back, 6 bases at V and 0 bases at J, with 15 bases in the middle. The germline gives CDR1 SGHRS, CDR2 YFSETQ. The CDR3, as DNA: TGCGCCAGCACCTCCACCGGAGGTTTGAACACTGAAGCTTTCTTT. Translated, it gives CASTSTGGLNTEAFF.